This T cell receptor beta chain was sequenced for a study of cytomegalovirus exposure and HLA in healthy donors. There are a few counts of this clone. CDR1 and CDR2 (germline): SGHRS, YFSETQ. V was pared by 0 bases and J by 4 bases, with 1 base of the junction left unmatched. The CDR3 is 14 amino acids. The PCR made use of 60 Vbeta and 13 Jbeta primers. The table came from immunoSEQ multiplex PCR; TCRdb's copy has only in-frame clones and leaves some out. This sample has some 180,000 clones, with roughly an eighth found just once. The sample taken for sequencing was PBMCs. The receptor's source is a man in his forties or fifties in good health and CMV-seropositive. This chain connects TRBV5-1 to TRBJ2-5; 9 nucleotides line up with TRBD1. CDR3 in DNA: TGCGCCAGCAGCTTGGGACAGGGGGGAGAGACCCAGTACTTC. Its translation is CASSLGQGGETQYF.